Below, 28 T cell receptor beta chains from the same sample are listed, as sequenced in a study of tumor-infiltrating lymphocytes in primary liver carcinoma. The study co-extracted DNA and RNA from around 20-30 mg of unsorted bulk tissue. A constant-region primer served to make TCR beta cDNA from about 530 ng total RNA. For TCR beta, libraries were produced by three nested multiplex PCR rounds using slightly modified ARM-PCR. Both of the initial two PCR rounds ran for nine to eleven cycles and employed TRBV1-TRBV30 forward primers alongside a C-beta reverse primer. Each CDR3 protein gets one entry after TCRdb re-called the multiplex PCR reads with MiXCR. The sample has 80,000 or so distinct CDR3 sequences; 69% are singletons. The sample was tumor-adjacent normal liver tissue. These receptor sequences come from a man aged 35 to 55 with primary liver carcinoma and hepatitis B virus infection.

V is TRBV6-5 and J is TRBJ2-1, with 7 bases aligning to TRBD1. J was trimmed by 11 bases and V by 5 bases; bases with no gene match: 9. The CDR3 is 13 amino acids. Germline V gives CDR1 MNHEY, CDR2 SVGAGI. This CDR3 is CASSDETGTQQFF. The DNA for the CDR3 is TGTGCCAGCAGTGACGAGACAGGGACCCAGCAGTTCTTC.

With regard to this clonotype: The junction departs from the called germline gene at one end, perhaps through a read error. The rearrangement links TRBV4-3 to TRBJ2-3; either TRBD1 or TRBD2 may supply D (6 bases each). The CDR3 extends over 13 amino acids. Per the germline V gene, CDR1 is LGHNA and CDR2 is YSLEER. The CDR3 DNA reads as TGCGCCAACAGCCAAGAGGAGGGGGGTACGCAGTATTTT. Translating it yields CANSQEEGGTQYF.

V is TRBV24-1 and J is TRBJ2-5; D gene uncertain. CDR1 is KGHDR, CDR2 SFDVKD, per germline. The CDR3 has 15 residues. V lost 3 bases and J 1 base, leaving 11 bases between the germline ends. CDR3 residues: CATSDTISLQETQYF. For the CDR3, the DNA is TGTGCCACCAGTGATACAATAAGCCTCCAAGAGACCCAGTACTTC.

This sequence joins TRBV7-8 and TRBJ2-3; 9 bases fit TRBD2. Per the germline V gene, CDR1 is SGHVS and CDR2 is FQNEAQ. Trimming at V came to 4 bases and at J to 2 bases, leaving 7 bases not matched to a gene. The CDR3 covers 16 residues. CDR3 amino acids: CASSYGLAYDTDTQYF. CDR3 DNA: TGTGCCAGCAGCTACGGACTAGCGTACGACACAGATACGCAGTATTTT.

In the case of this clonotype: One end of the junction varies from germline; a read error may be responsible. The chain carries TRBV29-1 and TRBJ2-1; TRBD2 matches 9 bases. This CDR3 has 12 amino acids. The germline gives CDR1 SQVTM, CDR2 ANQGSEA. CDR3 DNA sequence: TGCAGCGTTAGGCGGGGGGGAAATGAGGAGTTCTTC. Translation gives CSVRRGGNEEFF.

To note about this clonotype: With a much larger clone just one base away, this may be a read error. V is TRBV28 and J is TRBJ2-3, with TRBD1 matching over 7 bases. Looked up from germline, CDR1 is MDHEN and CDR2 is SYDVKM. The CDR3 consists of 12 residues. The CDR3 nucleotides are TGTGCCAGCACAGGGGACAGAAATACGCATTATTTT. Its translation is CASTGDRNTHYF.

Concerning this clonotype itself: This CDR3 fails to terminate in the conserved phenylalanine or tryptophan, so it likely reflects a read error. The rearrangement uses TRBV28 and TRBJ1-1, with 7 bases that match TRBD1. The J segment lost 5 bases and the V segment lost 5 bases, leaving 11 bases of the junction unmatched. The CDR3 extends over 15 amino acids. Germline V CDR1 and CDR2: MDHEN, SYDVKM. The CDR3 here is CASSVQRGQFTEAFL. The CDR3 DNA follows: TGTGCCAGCAGTGTCCAGAGGGGGCAGTTTACTGAAGCTTTCTTA.

Concerning this clonotype: A junction end diverges from the germline sequence, so it may reflect a read error. The rearrangement links TRBV28 to TRBJ1-2; D unresolved. Per germline, CDR1 MDHEN and CDR2 SYDVKM. This CDR3 comprises 14 residues. For the CDR3, the DNA is TGTGCCAGCAGTTTACTGGCGTCGTTATATGACTACACCTTC. This sequence encodes CASSLLASLYDYTF.

The chain joins TRBV12-3 or TRBV12-4 to TRBJ1-5; maybe TRBD1 (5 bases). This CDR3 has 15 amino acids. Deletions cut 5 bases from V and 14 bases from J, with 25 bases between. In DNA form, the CDR3 reads TGTGCCAGCAGTCCAGCGGGGGATAGCAATCAACCAGAGCATTTT. Its protein product is CASSPAGDSNQPEHF.

This clonotype was seen ten or more times. The chain recombines TRBV7-9 with TRBJ2-7; tentative D call: TRBD1 (5 bases). This CDR3 comprises 14 residues. The germline V gene encodes CDR1 SEHNR and CDR2 FQNEAQ (reference sequence). V was pared by 2 bases and J by 0 bases, with 8 bases between. This CDR3 is CASSLQGNSYEQYF. CDR3 DNA: TGTGCCAGCAGCTTACAGGGTAACTCCTACGAGCAGTACTTC.

Notes on this clonotype: A much larger clone lies a single base off, so this may be a read error. This chain links TRBV5-4 with TRBJ2-7; 10 nucleotides line up with TRBD1. The CDR3 has 14 residues. In germline, CDR1 is SGHNT, CDR2 YYREEE (reference sequence). With 9 bases clipped from V and 1 base from J, the junction kept 7 bases outside the gene matches. CDR3 coding DNA: TGTGCCAACACCAGACAGGGGGCATCCTACGAGCAGTACTTC. Its protein is CANTRQGASYEQYF.

This chain joins TRBV11-2 and TRBJ2-1, with TRBD1 identical over 7 bases. Trimming took 4 bases from V and 15 from J; bases not matched to a gene: 15. CDR1 is SGHAT and CDR2 is FQNNGV in the germline V gene. This CDR3 spans 14 amino acids. CDR3 loop: CASSSQGEHNGLFF. The DNA of the CDR3 is TGTGCCAGCAGCTCTCAGGGGGAACACAATGGGCTGTTCTTC.

Details on this clonotype: A read error may explain this, as a much larger clone is one base away. The rearrangement links TRBV10-3 to TRBJ1-5; TRBD1 might be the D (6 bases). Germline values: CDR1 ENHRY, CDR2 SYGVKD. The CDR3 has 13 amino acids. CDR3 DNA: TGTGCCACCAGTGAGTCGACAGGTCAGCCCCAGCATTTT. Its protein product is CATSESTGQPQHF.

A note on this clonotype: This could be a read error, since a much larger clone is one nucleotide away. The chain recombines TRBV28 with TRBJ2-7; 10 positions agree with TRBD1. Looked up from germline, CDR1 is MDHEN and CDR2 is SYDVKM. The CDR3 spans 13 residues. The CDR3 DNA follows: TGTGTCAGCAGCCCCGGGACAGGGGTTCAGCAGTACTTC. Its protein product is CVSSPGTGVQQYF. The complete variable domain, with remaining parts taken from reference TRBV28 and TRBJ2-7, reads DVKVTQSSRYLVKRTGEKVFLECVQDMDHENMFWYRQDPGLGLRLIYFSYDVKMKEKGDIPEGYSVSREKKERFSLILESASTNQTSMYLCVSSPGTGVQQYFGPGTRLTVT.

Details on this clonotype: One end of the junction fails to match germline, which may point to a read error. The chain carries TRBV6-5 and TRBJ2-5, with a tentative D call TRBD2 (5 bases). CDR3 length: 15 amino acids. The germline CDR1 and CDR2 sequences are MNHEY and SVGAGI. CDR3 sequence reads: CASSYAGYGKEIQYF. CDR3 DNA sequence: TGTGCTAGCAGTTACGCGGGCTATGGTAAAGAGATCCAGTACTTC.

The CDR3 sequence: CASSQIVGPLEAFF. CDR3 bases: TGTGCCAGCAGCCAAATTGTGGGTCCTCTCGAAGCTTTCTTT. The chain links TRBV14 to TRBJ1-1, with D uncertain. V lost 2 bases, J lost 8 bases, and 15 bases lay in between. This CDR3 region has 14 residues. Germline loops: CDR1 SGHDN, CDR2 FVKESK.

This clonotype has more than one count but fewer than ten. Since a much larger clone is just one base distant, this may be a read error. V usage is TRBV11-1 and J usage is TRBJ2-7, with D possibly matching TRBD1 (5 bases). Per germline, CDR1 SGHAT and CDR2 FQDESV (reference sequence). The CDR3 contains 16 residues. The CDR3 loop is CVSSLRVRASLGEQYF. In nucleotides, the CDR3 is TGTGTCAGCAGCCTGCGCGTCAGGGCGTCCCTGGGGGAGCAGTACTTC.

The count of this clonotype is one. A much larger clone sits a single nucleotide away, making a read error possible. The rearrangement joins TRBV11-1 to TRBJ2-1; 10 nucleotides align to TRBD2. This CDR3 is 16 amino acids long. CDR1 and CDR2 from the germline V gene are SGHAT and FQDESV (reference sequence). The CDR3 bases are TGTGCCAGCAGCTTAGCGAAGCGGGGGGGCTACAATGAGCACTTCTTC. As protein: CASSLAKRGGYNEHFF.

Notes on this clonotype: At one end the junction does not follow the germline gene, possibly because of a read error. This chain links TRBV11-2 with TRBJ2-1; TRBD2 matches 7 bases. The CDR3 spans 18 residues. CDR1 and CDR2 from the germline V gene are SGHAT and FQNNGV. The CDR3 sequence is CASSPRTNGRAPYNEQFF. DNA of the CDR3: TGTGCTAGCAGCCCTCGGACTAATGGGAGGGCCCCCTACAATGAGCAGTTCTTC.

This clonotype came up once. A read error may produce the germline difference seen at one junction end. The rearrangement joins TRBV11-2 to TRBJ2-7; tentative D call: TRBD2 (6 bases). The CDR3 totals 15 residues. Germline V gene lookup returns CDR1 SGHAT and CDR2 FQNNGV. The CDR3 region is CVSSLTRGLNYEQYF. For the CDR3, the DNA is TGTGTCAGCAGCCTGACCCGGGGACTGAACTACGAGCAATACTTC.

Details on this clonotype: One end of the junction does not line up with germline, which may come from a read error. This chain uses TRBV5-4 with TRBJ2-2; weak D call: TRBD2 (6 bases). Germline V lookup: CDR1 SGHNT, CDR2 YYREEE (reference sequence). The length of the CDR3 is 16 residues. Written as DNA, the CDR3 is TGTGCCAGCAGCCCGGAAGGCGGGGTGAATACCGGGGAACTGTTTTTT. Its protein is CASSPEGGVNTGELFF.

This clonotype was seen at least ten times. V and J are TRBV11-2 and TRBJ2-1, with 12 nucleotides matching TRBD2. The CDR3 has 15 residues. The V and J ends lost 5 bases and 5 bases, in that order; junction bases with no gene match: 4. From germline, CDR1 is SGHAT and CDR2 FQNNGV. The CDR3 protein is CASSQTSGSNNEQFF. CDR3 DNA: TGTGCCAGCAGCCAGACTAGCGGGAGCAACAATGAGCAGTTCTTC.

This clonotype showed up many times. The chain recombines TRBV10-2 with TRBJ1-6, with D unresolved. CDR1 is WSHSY, CDR2 SAAADI, per germline. With 2 bases removed from V and 7 bases from J, the gap between germline ends came to 9 bases. The CDR3 sequence is 14 residues long. The DNA of the CDR3 is TGCGCCAGCAGTGAGGGGGTGGGCAATTCACCCCTCCACTTT. Translation gives CASSEGVGNSPLHF.

This rearrangement joins TRBV29-1 to TRBJ2-7; 8 bases fit TRBD2. The germline V gene has CDR1 SQVTM and CDR2 ANQGSEA. This CDR3 region has 14 residues. Trimming took 6 bases from V and 9 from J; bases not matched to a gene: 16. In DNA form, the CDR3 reads TGCAGCGTGACCTCGAGCGGGAGTATGTATGGGCAGTACTTC. The encoded protein is CSVTSSGSMYGQYF.

Remarks on this clonotype: An end of the junction does not agree with germline; a read error may underlie this. The rearrangement uses TRBV29-1 and TRBJ2-1; maybe TRBD2 (5 bases). The germline V gene encodes CDR1 SQVTM and CDR2 ANQGSEA. This CDR3 region has 12 residues. The CDR3 loop is CSVVGLANEQFF. CDR3 bases: TGCAGTGTTGTCGGTCTAGCCAATGAGCAGTTCTTC.

As to this clonotype: A read error may explain this, as a much larger clone is one base away. Since no conserved phenylalanine or tryptophan closes the CDR3, a read error is the likely cause. The chain joins TRBV30 to TRBJ2-1; D gene unclear. The CDR3 sequence is 12 residues long. The germline V gene encodes CDR1 GTSNPN and CDR2 SVGIG (reference sequence). V gave up 2 bases and J gave up 13 bases, with 15 bases separating them. CDR3 bases: TGTGCCTGGAGTACAATCCGGATGAGACAGTTCTTA. As protein: CAWSTIRMRQFL.

Ten or more counts support this clonotype. The rearrangement links TRBV11-2 to TRBJ1-2; perhaps TRBD1 as D (6 bases). The germline gives CDR1 SGHAT, CDR2 FQNNGV. The ends were cut back, 6 bases at V and 4 bases at J, with 15 bases in the middle. CDR3 length: 14 residues. This chain's CDR3 is CASRERDTTYGYTF. CDR3 DNA: TGTGCCAGCAGAGAGAGGGACACCACCTATGGCTACACCTTC. The entire variable domain, with the rest obtained from reference TRBV11-2 and TRBJ1-2, is as follows: EAGVAQSPRYKIIEKRQSVAFWCNPISGHATLYWYQQILGQGPKLLIQFQNNGVVDDSQLPKDRFSAERLKGVDSTLKIQPAKLEDSAVYLCASRERDTTYGYTFGSGTRLTVV.

As to this clonotype: The CDR3 does not end in the conserved phenylalanine or tryptophan, so this is likely a read error. V and J are TRBV28 and TRBJ2-7; TRBD2 matches at 11 bases. Germline CDR1 and CDR2: MDHEN and SYDVKM. The CDR3 runs 14 residues. The CDR3 nucleotides are TGTACCAGCAGTCCACTAGCGGGAGACTACGGGCAGTACCTC. It yields the protein CTSSPLAGDYGQYL.